One and the same sample provided the 22 T cell receptor beta chains below, sequenced in a study of blood T cell repertoires in COVID-19. Repertoires were generated with immunoSEQ multiplex PCR, while TCRdb's copy carries only in-frame clones and drops some. Seen here are approximately 150,000 clones, roughly 85% observed once, and the top ten hold 2% to 3%. What was sequenced was peripheral blood. These receptors were collected from a human donor with acute or convalescent COVID-19. The donor label of this sample is uncertain.

About this clone itself: Other nucleotide sequences in the sample specify the same CDR3. The V gene is TRBV6-2 or TRBV6-3, the J gene TRBJ1-6; no definite D call. Germline V gene data show CDR1 as MNHEY and CDR2 as SVGEGT. V lost 2 bases and J lost 0, with 8 bases in between. The CDR3 has 16 residues. In DNA form, the CDR3 reads TGTGCCAGCAGTTACGGTGCGAGCTCCTATAATTCACCCCTCCACTTT. It translates to CASSYGASSYNSPLHF.

This chain uses TRBV5-4 with TRBJ2-2; D may be TRBD1 (6 bases). The CDR3 extends over 16 amino acids. Germline values: CDR1 SGHNT, CDR2 YYREEE (reference sequence). The V end was cut by 3 bases, the J end by 1 base, with 13 bases between. The chain's CDR3 is CASSSLTGLNTGELFF. The CDR3 nucleotides read TGTGCCAGCAGCTCGCTAACAGGGCTGAACACCGGGGAGCTGTTTTTT.

The chain joins TRBV18 to TRBJ1-1, with 9 bases identical to TRBD1. The CDR3 is made up of 14 amino acids. V shed 10 bases, J shed 1 base, and the junction held 7 bases outside the gene matches. Germline V gene lookup returns CDR1 KGHSH and CDR2 LQKENI. Here the CDR3 DNA reads TGTGCCACCAGTAAGGGACAGGGGAACACTGAAGCTTTCTTT. Residues: CATSKGQGNTEAFF.

V gene TRBV28 combines with J gene TRBJ1-2, with 7 bases aligning to TRBD1. Germline loops: CDR1 MDHEN, CDR2 SYDVKM. The length of the CDR3 is 13 residues. With V trimmed by 6 bases and J by 7 bases, 8 bases remained unmatched. The CDR3 here is CASSTDRVGGYTF. The CDR3, as DNA: TGTGCCAGCAGCACCGACAGGGTGGGTGGCTACACCTTC.

This chain joins TRBV7-2 and TRBJ2-6; D is unclear. CDR1 SGHTA and CDR2 FQGNSA come from the germline V gene. This CDR3 has 18 amino acids. Between the trimmed V and J ends, which lost 3 bases and 0 bases, there was a span of 15 bases. CDR3 loop: CASSLLGPLSSGANVLTF. Written as DNA, the CDR3 is TGTGCCAGCAGCTTGCTTGGGCCCCTGAGCTCTGGGGCCAACGTCCTGACTTTC.

Comments on this clone: The junction shows a germline mismatch at one end, possibly a read error. The V gene is TRBV7-9, the J gene TRBJ1-1, with TRBD1 identical over 9 bases. The CDR3 is 14 amino acids. In germline, CDR1 is SEHNR, CDR2 FQNEAQ (reference sequence). The CDR3 is CASSQGTGLNKSRF. The CDR3 coding sequence is TGTGCCAGCAGCCAAGGGACAGGGCTGAATAAGAGCCGGTTT.

The rearrangement links TRBV27 to TRBJ2-7; weak D call: TRBD1 (5 bases). CDR1 and CDR2 (germline): MNHEY, SMNVEV (reference sequence). V lost 3 bases and J lost 3, with 12 bases in between. This CDR3 is built from 14 residues. The CDR3 DNA follows: TGTGCCAGCAGTTTTCGCAGGGAAGGCTACGAGCAGTACGTC. Its protein is CASSFRREGYEQYV.

The chain recombines TRBV6-2 or TRBV6-3 with TRBJ1-5, with D possibly matching TRBD1 (5 bases). V lost 5 bases, J lost 3 bases, and 17 bases lay in between. CDR3 size: 16 residues. Per the germline V gene, CDR1 is MNHEY and CDR2 is SVGEGT. The CDR3 bases are TGTGCCAGCAGTCAGGGCCCGTTCAACAACAATCAGCCCCAGCATTTT. As protein: CASSQGPFNNNQPQHF.

The chain employs TRBV5-1 and TRBJ1-1, with a possible D match to TRBD1 (5 bases). The V end lost 4 bases, the J end lost 4 bases, and 17 bases lay between the germline ends. The CDR3 sequence is 15 residues long. CDR1 and CDR2 (germline): SGHRS, YFSETQ. CDR3 DNA: TGCGCCAGCAGCCGGACGGGGGTATCGGGCACTGAAGCTTTCTTT. Protein sequence: CASSRTGVSGTEAFF. Full variable domain (remainder filled in from reference TRBV5-1 and TRBJ1-1): KAGVTQTPRYLIKTRGQQVTLSCSPISGHRSVSWYQQTPGQGLQFLFEYFSETQRNKGNFPGRFSGRQFSNSRSEMNVSTLELGDSALYLCASSRTGVSGTEAFFGQGTRLTVV.

This chain links TRBV19 with TRBJ2-1; 9 bases match TRBD2. Germline CDR1 LNHDA, CDR2 SQIVND (reference sequence). CDR3 size: 18 residues. Trimming cost V 8 bases and J 9 bases; bases outside gene matches: 23. The CDR3 region is CASGRQVGLIAGVAEQFF. The CDR3 DNA is TGTGCCAGTGGGCGACAGGTTGGACTGATAGCGGGAGTCGCTGAGCAGTTCTTC.

This clone showed up just a few times. CDR3 nucleotides: TGTGCCAGCAGCCCAACAGGGGGCGATTATGGCTACACCTTC. It is translated as CASSPTGGDYGYTF. The J gene is TRBJ1-2, the V gene TRBV5-4; 9 bases are a match to TRBD1. Germline CDR1 SGHNT, CDR2 YYREEE (reference sequence). This CDR3 is built from 14 residues. The J segment lost 5 bases and the V segment lost 4 bases, leaving 6 bases of the junction unmatched.

The V and J genes are TRBV5-1 and TRBJ1-1; D might be TRBD1 (6 bases). The length of the CDR3 is 13 residues. CDR1 and CDR2 from the germline V gene are SGHRS and YFSETQ. V dropped 4 bases and J dropped 8 bases, with 15 bases sitting between them. CDR3 nucleotide sequence: TGCGCCAGCAGCCGGGACACCCTCAGGGAAGCTTTCTTT. This translates into CASSRDTLREAFF.

This clone has just one count. The V call is TRBV7-3, the J call TRBJ1-3, with D unclear. With 0 bases removed from V and 1 base from J, the gap between germline ends came to 10 bases. Per germline, CDR1 SGHTA and CDR2 FQGTGA. This CDR3 comprises 16 residues. CDR3 in amino acids: CASSLTTGYSGNTIYF. CDR3 nucleotide sequence: TGTGCCAGCAGCTTAACGACTGGATATTCTGGAAACACCATATATTTT.

This chain joins TRBV19 and TRBJ1-2; perhaps TRBD1 as D (5 bases). Germline V gene sequence: CDR1 LNHDA, CDR2 SQIVND (reference sequence). V lost 6 bases and J 4 bases, leaving 12 bases between the germline ends. The CDR3 runs to 13 residues. This CDR3 reads CASSGGLLYGYTF. The CDR3 nucleotides read TGTGCCAGTAGCGGGGGACTGCTCTATGGCTACACCTTC.

This sequence joins TRBV5-1 and TRBJ1-4, with 10 bases that match TRBD1. The CDR3 is made up of 19 amino acids. The germline CDR1 and CDR2 sequences are SGHRS and YFSETQ. Trimming at V came to 1 base and at J to 6 bases, leaving 15 bases not matched to a gene. Here the CDR3 DNA reads TGCGCCAGCAGCTTGACTCTGACAGGGGGCCTCGCCGATGATGAAAAACTGTTTTTT. The encoded protein is CASSLTLTGGLADDEKLFF. Drawing the rest from reference TRBV5-1 and TRBJ1-4, the complete variable domain is KAGVTQTPRYLIKTRGQQVTLSCSPISGHRSVSWYQQTPGQGLQFLFEYFSETQRNKGNFPGRFSGRQFSNSRSEMNVSTLELGDSALYLCASSLTLTGGLADDEKLFFGSGTQLSVL.

This chain joins TRBV5-5 and TRBJ1-2; D is unresolved. Germline CDR1 SGHKS, CDR2 YYEKEE (reference sequence). Trimming shortened V by 1 base and J by 0 bases, and 7 bases separated the two germline ends. CDR3 length: 14 residues. CDR3 in amino acids: CASSLTKANYGYTF. The CDR3 bases are TGTGCCAGCAGCTTGACTAAAGCTAACTATGGCTACACCTTC.

This clone appeared many times. The chain uses TRBV14 and TRBJ2-1; 7 nucleotides align to TRBD2. The germline V gene encodes CDR1 SGHDN and CDR2 FVKESK. The CDR3 runs to 16 residues. V lost 4 bases, J lost 0 bases, and 6 bases stayed unmatched. The CDR3 sequence: CASSLLTSASYNEQFF. As DNA, the CDR3 is TGTGCCAGCAGCCTACTTACTAGCGCCTCCTACAATGAGCAGTTCTTC.

This chain uses TRBV10-3 with TRBJ1-2; 7 positions match TRBD1. The CDR3 length is 15 residues. J lost 6 bases, V lost 3 bases, and 10 bases had no gene match. CDR1 and CDR2 (germline): ENHRY, SYGVKD. The CDR3 reads CAISDVGRGKDGYTF. CDR3 in DNA: TGTGCCATCAGTGATGTAGGCAGGGGGAAGGATGGCTACACCTTC.

The CDR3 DNA follows: TGTGCCAGCAGCTTGGGACAGGGGTTGTTCTTGGATGGCTACACCTTC. Encoded protein: CASSLGQGLFLDGYTF. V is TRBV7-9 and J is TRBJ1-2, with TRBD1 identical over 10 bases. J lost 6 bases, V lost 3 bases, and 10 bases had no gene match. Per germline, CDR1 SEHNR and CDR2 FQNEAQ (reference sequence). The CDR3 is 16 residues long.

The V and J genes are TRBV10-3 and TRBJ1-1; D might be TRBD1 (5 bases). The CDR3 spans 12 residues. V was pared by 6 bases and J by 4 bases, with 9 bases between. Per germline, CDR1 ENHRY and CDR2 SYGVKD. The CDR3: CAISRGTTEAFF. For the CDR3, the DNA is TGTGCCATCAGCCGGGGGACCACTGAAGCTTTCTTT.

This chain links TRBV6-5 with TRBJ1-1; TRBD1 matches 9 bases. Germline V lookup: CDR1 MNHEY, CDR2 SVGAGI. V lost 1 base and J lost 4; bases outside the gene matches: 1. The CDR3 is 14 amino acids. The CDR3 spells CASSYLGQGTEAFF. The CDR3 bases are TGTGCCAGCAGTTACTTGGGACAGGGCACTGAAGCTTTCTTT.

The gene calls are TRBV4-1 and TRBJ2-3; 10 bases fit TRBD2. This CDR3 is 17 amino acids long. J gave up 4 bases and V 1 base, and 8 bases lay outside the gene matches. From germline, CDR1 is MGHRA and CDR2 YSYEKL. The CDR3 protein is CASSQVTSGLESDTQYF. Written as DNA, the CDR3 is TGCGCCAGCAGCCAAGTGACTAGCGGGTTGGAGTCAGATACGCAGTATTTT.